Shown below are 25 T cell receptor beta chains from a single sample sequenced in a study of T cell repertoires in cytomegalovirus infection. In TCRdb, the reads were re-called with MiXCR into one record per CDR3 protein. This table has fewer than 550,000 distinct CDR3 sequences, approximately 32% appearing once. The sequencing input was PBMCs. The receptors derive from a human donor in good health (CMV status not recorded). Some clones in this sample may be carry-over from other donors' samples.

The rearrangement joins TRBV20-1 to TRBJ2-6; D is perhaps TRBD1 or TRBD2 (5 bases each). V was clipped by 7 bases and J by 2 bases, with 12 bases between them. The CDR3 covers 14 residues. In germline, CDR1 is DFQATT, CDR2 SNEGSKA (reference sequence). CDR3 region: CSGMGDPGANVLTF. The CDR3 coding sequence is TGCAGTGGGATGGGGGACCCTGGGGCCAACGTCCTGACTTTC.

The chain has TRBV27 and TRBJ2-2, with D unresolved. This CDR3 is 17 amino acids long. Trimming shortened V by 0 bases and J by 4 bases, and 15 bases separated the two germline ends. CDR1 and CDR2 from the germline V gene are MNHEY and SMNVEV (reference sequence). The CDR3 reads CASSLSHPTLSTGELFF. The CDR3 DNA is TGTGCCAGCAGTTTATCCCATCCAACCCTCTCCACCGGGGAGCTGTTTTTT.

With respect to this clonotype: The conserved final phenylalanine or tryptophan is absent from the CDR3, which likely points to a read error. The chain is built from TRBV4-2 and TRBJ1-1; possible D gene TRBD1, 5 bases. Germline V gives CDR1 LGHNA, CDR2 YNFKEQ. There are 17 residues in the CDR3. In DNA form, the CDR3 reads TGTGCCAGCCGCCAAGATGAGGGGTCCCGTGGCAACACTGAAGCTTTCTGT. Its protein product is CASRQDEGSRGNTEAFC.

The chain uses TRBV27 and TRBJ2-1; 11 nucleotides agree with TRBD2. The CDR3 contains 17 residues. The trim removed 1 base at V and 4 bases at J, leaving 6 bases unmatched. Germline-derived CDR1 and CDR2 are MNHEY and SMNVEV (reference sequence). The DNA for the CDR3 is TGTGCCAGCAGTTTATGGGGTCTAGCGGGGGGATACAATGAGCAGTTCTTC. Its translation is CASSLWGLAGGYNEQFF.

This clonotype was detected a few times. V is TRBV6-6 and J is TRBJ2-5; the D gene is possibly TRBD2 (6 bases). From germline, CDR1 is MNHNY and CDR2 SVGAGI (reference sequence). CDR3 length equals 17 residues. Trimming left V 0 bases short and J 1 base short, with 15 bases between. CDR3 sequence (DNA): TGTGCCAGCAGTTACTCGATGGGGGGAGACGCCCAAGAGACCCAGTACTTC. Translated: CASSYSMGGDAQETQYF.

The chain links TRBV19 to TRBJ2-3, with D perhaps matching TRBD1 or TRBD2 (7 bases each). CDR1 LNHDA and CDR2 SQIVND come from the germline V gene (reference sequence). This CDR3 region has 15 residues. V was trimmed by 2 bases and J by 6 bases, leaving 15 bases between them. The CDR3 is CASSIQGGGADTQYF. In DNA form, the CDR3 reads TGTGCCAGTAGTATACAGGGGGGGGGCGCGGATACGCAGTATTTT.

The chain employs TRBV28 and TRBJ1-5; D possibly corresponds to TRBD1 (5 bases). Germline V lookup: CDR1 MDHEN, CDR2 SYDVKM. V was cut by 6 bases and J by 1 base, with 19 bases left in between. The CDR3 spans 17 residues. The DNA for the CDR3 is TGTGCCAGCAGCACTGCGACTCAGGGATACAGCAATCAGCCCCAGCATTTT. Translating gives CASSTATQGYSNQPQHF.

The rearrangement uses TRBV9 and TRBJ2-5; D is undetermined. V was trimmed by 0 bases and J by 6 bases, leaving 12 bases between them. The CDR3 loop spans 14 amino acids. Germline lookup yields CDR1 SGDLS and CDR2 YYNGEE. Written as DNA, the CDR3 is TGTGCCAGCAGCGTAGGTAGTAGTATGAAGACCCAGTACTTC. Encoded protein: CASSVGSSMKTQYF.

With respect to this clonotype: No conserved phenylalanine or tryptophan is present at the end of the CDR3, so a read error is the likely explanation. The rearrangement links TRBV24-1 to TRBJ2-1; 7 bases are shared with TRBD1. V was clipped by 7 bases and J by 7 bases; unmatched bases: 3. Per the germline V gene, CDR1 is KGHDR and CDR2 is SFDVKD. The CDR3 runs 12 residues. CDR3 bases: TGTGCCACCAGCCGACAGGGAAATGAGCAGTTCTTA. Protein sequence: CATSRQGNEQFL.

This clonotype was recorded a few times. The V call is TRBV9, the J call TRBJ1-3; D unclear. The CDR3 consists of 15 residues. Germline V gives CDR1 SGDLS, CDR2 YYNGEE. The V gene lost 0 bases and the J gene lost 1 base, with 8 bases spanning the gap. The CDR3 DNA reads as TGTGCCAGCAGCGTAGCACCTGAGTCTGGAAACACCATATATTTT. Protein product: CASSVAPESGNTIYF.

The J gene is TRBJ2-2, the V gene TRBV2, with D perhaps TRBD2 (5 bases). Trimming took 6 bases from V and 4 from J, leaving 12 bases between them. The CDR3 loop spans 14 amino acids. The germline V gene encodes CDR1 SNHLY and CDR2 FYNNEI. CDR3 nucleotide sequence: TGTGCCAGCAGGTCCGGGGTGAGCACCGGGGAGCTGTTTTTT. It specifies CASRSGVSTGELFF.

This clonotype was found a few times. This chain connects TRBV2 to TRBJ2-7; D uncertain. Deletions cut 4 bases from V and 0 bases from J, with 7 bases between. The germline gives CDR1 SNHLY, CDR2 FYNNEI. The CDR3 is made up of 13 amino acids. The CDR3 DNA is TGTGCCAGCAGTGTTTCCCGCTCCTACGAGCAGTACTTC. Translation: CASSVSRSYEQYF.

This clonotype was detected many times. The J gene is TRBJ2-1, the V gene TRBV7-2, with 11 bases identical to TRBD2. The germline V gene encodes CDR1 SGHTA and CDR2 FQGNSA. The CDR3 is 18 amino acids. V trimming: 2 bases; J trimming: 4 bases; junction bases outside the gene matches: 10. DNA of the CDR3: TGTGCCAGCAGCTTATTGCGCTCAGGGACTAGCGGATACAATGAGCAGTTCTTC. Its translation: CASSLLRSGTSGYNEQFF. Full variable domain (rest looked up from reference TRBV7-2 and TRBJ2-1): GAGVSQSPSNKVTEKGKDVELRCDPISGHTALYWYRQSLGQGLEFLIYFQGNSAPDKSGLPSDRFSAERTGGSVSTLTIQRTQQEDSAVYLCASSLLRSGTSGYNEQFFGPGTRLTVL.

J is TRBJ2-3 and V is TRBV7-6; 8 bases fit TRBD2. Germline V gene sequence: CDR1 SGHVS, CDR2 FNYEAQ. The CDR3 sequence is 16 residues long. The DNA for the CDR3 is TGTTCCATCGGCTTATTCAGTAGCGGGGTCACAGATACGCAGTATTTT. Its protein is CSIGLFSSGVTDTQYF.

In nucleotides, the CDR3 is TGCGCCAGCAGCCAAGCCTTTGGGGGGGGGAATTCCTACGAGCAGTACTTC. Translating gives CASSQAFGGGNSYEQYF. The rearrangement uses TRBV4-1 and TRBJ2-7, with 7 bases lining up with TRBD2. The junction had 10 bases not matched to a gene; V was cut back by 1 base and J by 1 base. The CDR3 runs to 17 residues. Germline V gene sequence: CDR1 MGHRA, CDR2 YSYEKL.

The V gene is TRBV6-1, the J gene TRBJ2-5, with 10 bases matching TRBD2. The germline V gene has CDR1 MNHNS and CDR2 SASEGT. The V and J ends lost 5 bases and 5 bases, in that order; junction bases with no gene match: 11. This CDR3 is 16 amino acids long. The CDR3 bases are TGTGCCAGCAGTCGTCAGCGGGGGGGCGGGCTGGAGACCCAGTACTTC. It encodes CASSRQRGGGLETQYF.

The chain joins TRBV4-2 to TRBJ1-4, with unresolved D. Germline CDR1 LGHNA, CDR2 YNFKEQ. The CDR3 runs to 14 residues. The V end was cut by 1 base, the J end by 0 bases, with 3 bases between. In DNA, the CDR3 is TGTGCCAGCAGCCAAGTTGCAACTAATGAAAAACTGTTTTTT. Its protein is CASSQVATNEKLFF.

This clonotype was detected many times. The chain links TRBV7-9 to TRBJ2-5, with D possibly TRBD1 on 5 matching bases. The CDR3 sequence is 13 residues long. The V end was cut by 3 bases, the J end by 1 base, with 6 bases between. Germline CDR1 is SEHNR and CDR2 is FQNEAQ (reference sequence). The CDR3 spells CASSLTVQETQYF. CDR3 nucleotides: TGTGCCAGCAGCTTGACAGTCCAAGAGACCCAGTACTTC.

This clonotype was observed a few times. V usage is TRBV11-2 and J usage is TRBJ2-3; 9 positions match TRBD2. J was trimmed by 2 bases and V by 0 bases; bases with no gene match: 6. The germline gives CDR1 SGHAT, CDR2 FQNNGV. The CDR3 length is 17 residues. This CDR3 is CASSLDGLAGNTDTQYF. CDR3 DNA: TGTGCCAGCAGCTTAGATGGGCTAGCGGGAAACACAGATACGCAGTATTTT.

This clonotype was counted at least ten times. This chain joins TRBV7-2 and TRBJ2-5, with 8 bases that match TRBD1. CDR1 is SGHTA, CDR2 FQGNSA, per germline. After removal of 2 bases from V and 2 bases from J, the junction contained 7 bases not matched to a gene. This CDR3 is built from 16 residues. In nucleotides, the CDR3 is TGTGCCAGCAGCTTATCCCCCACAGGGGGACAAGAGACCCAGTACTTC. Translated, it gives CASSLSPTGGQETQYF.

This clonotype was seen more than once but under ten times. The chain couples TRBV7-6 to TRBJ1-1, with no clear D. CDR3 length: 16 residues. Germline V gives CDR1 SGHVS, CDR2 FNYEAQ. V lost 0 bases to trimming and J lost 6 bases, with 17 bases between them. The CDR3 DNA reads TGTGCCAGCAGCTTAGCGCCGGGGTCTTTGTCCGCTGAAGCTTTCTTT. Translation gives CASSLAPGSLSAEAFF. Looking up the rest from reference TRBV7-6 and TRBJ1-1 gives the full variable domain: GAGVSQSPRYKVTKRGQDVALRCDPISGHVSLYWYRQALGQGPEFLTYFNYEAQQDKSGLPNDRFSAERPEGSISTLTIQRTEQRDSAMYRCASSLAPGSLSAEAFFGQGTRLTVV.

Only a few counts were recorded for this clonotype. The chain combines TRBV24-1 with TRBJ2-3; 9 bases match TRBD2. CDR1 KGHDR and CDR2 SFDVKD come from the germline V gene. Losses at the gene ends were 2 bases for V and 0 bases for J; bases not matched to a gene: 8. The CDR3 covers 18 residues. The CDR3 DNA is TGTGCCACCAGTGATTCAATAAGTAGCGGGAGCAGCACAGATACGCAGTATTTT. It encodes CATSDSISSGSSTDTQYF.

The V call is TRBV2, the J call TRBJ1-2; 10 bases are a match to TRBD1. Germline V CDR1 and CDR2: SNHLY, FYNNEI. V lost 10 bases to trimming and J lost 7 bases; unmatched junction nucleotides: 6. The CDR3 sequence is 12 residues long. CDR3 DNA: TGTGCCATCGAGACAGGGGGCTCTGGCTACACCTTC. It translates to CAIETGGSGYTF. The whole variable domain, remainder taken from reference TRBV2 and TRBJ1-2, is EPEVTQTPSHQVTQMGQEVILRCVPISNHLYFYWYRQILGQKVEFLVSFYNNEISEKSEIFDDQFSVERPDGSNFTLKIRSTKLEDSAMYFCAIETGGSGYTFGSGTRLTVV.

The table lists this clonotype with a count of one. V and J are TRBV10-2 and TRBJ1-1; weak D call: TRBD1 (5 bases). CDR1 WSHSY and CDR2 SAAADI come from the germline V gene. The CDR3 totals 13 residues. Trimming removed 9 bases at V and 5 bases at J, with 16 bases between. This CDR3 is CASNDSGRTEAFF. The CDR3 DNA reads as TGCGCCAGTAACGACAGTGGAAGAACTGAAGCTTTCTTT.

The chain recombines TRBV18 with TRBJ2-1, with TRBD2 matching 7 bases. V lost 2 bases and J lost 8; bases outside the gene matches: 6. The CDR3 is 14 amino acids. Germline CDR1 is KGHSH and CDR2 is LQKENI. DNA for the CDR3: TGTGCCAGCTCACCAGCGGGGGTTGAGGATGAGCAGTTCTTC. This sequence encodes CASSPAGVEDEQFF. The variable domain in full, with the rest retrieved from reference TRBV18 and TRBJ2-1, is NAGVMQNPRHLVRRRGQEARLRCSPMKGHSHVYWYRQLPEEGLKFMVYLQKENIIDESGMPKERFSAEFPKEGPSILRIQQVVRGDSAAYFCASSPAGVEDEQFFGPGTRLTVL.